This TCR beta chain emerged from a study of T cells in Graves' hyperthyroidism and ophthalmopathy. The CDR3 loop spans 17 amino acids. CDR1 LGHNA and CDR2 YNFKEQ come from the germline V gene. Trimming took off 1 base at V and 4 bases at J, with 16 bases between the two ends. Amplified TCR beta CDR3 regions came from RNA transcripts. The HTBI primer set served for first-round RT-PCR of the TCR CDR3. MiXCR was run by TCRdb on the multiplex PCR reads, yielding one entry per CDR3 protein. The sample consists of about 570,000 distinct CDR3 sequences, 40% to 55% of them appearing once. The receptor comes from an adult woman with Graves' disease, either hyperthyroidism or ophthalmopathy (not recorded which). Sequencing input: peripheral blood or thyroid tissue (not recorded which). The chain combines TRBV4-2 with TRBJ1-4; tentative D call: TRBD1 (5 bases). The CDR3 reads CASSQAPVGPINEKLFF. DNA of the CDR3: TGTGCCAGCAGCCAAGCCCCGGTGGGACCGATTAATGAAAAACTGTTTTTT.